The 17 T cell receptor beta chains presented below share a single source sample, sequenced in a study of CD8 T cells in ankylosing spondylitis (dated by TCRdb to 2015 to 2018). No cognate antigen is known for these TCRs. The paper as a whole reports these results and caveats: A TCR beta motif of roughly 8 highly homologous amino acid variants appeared characteristic of blood from ankylosing spondylitis patients.

The library came from 5' RACE. The listed sequencing device is Illumina HiSeq 2500. TCRdb reanalyzed the raw reads on its own, using fastp at Q25 for trimming and MiXCR for clone calling, and kept in-frame beta chains. Rows matching on CDR3 protein sequence are summarized as one entry with the most common DNA and genes. The sample table shows about 800,000 distinct CDR3 sequences, and around 11% are seen once. More than 0.5% of the sample is held by the ten biggest clonotypes. The sequenced material came from blood, either unsorted or a sorted T cell fraction (not recorded which). The source is a male donor with ankylosing spondylitis.

The chain joins TRBV5-1 to TRBJ2-2; 7 bases map to TRBD1. This CDR3 region has 14 residues. Trimming cost V 4 bases and J 4 bases; bases outside gene matches: 4. Germline V gene lookup returns CDR1 SGHRS and CDR2 YFSETQ. CDR3 sequence: CASSTGQSTGELFF. In nucleotides, the CDR3 is TGCGCCAGCAGCACGGGACAGAGCACCGGGGAGCTGTTTTTT.

V and J are TRBV24-1 and TRBJ1-5, with TRBD1 identical over 11 bases. Germline CDR1 and CDR2: KGHDR and SFDVKD. The CDR3 runs to 14 residues. V dropped 7 bases and J dropped 5; count of bases not matched to a gene: 3. The CDR3 DNA sequence: TGTGCCACCAGGGGGACAGGGGGAGATCAGCCCCAGCATTTT. Translating it yields CATRGTGGDQPQHF.

This rearrangement joins TRBV5-6 to TRBJ1-5; no reliable D call. CDR1 is SGHDT, CDR2 YYEEEE, per germline. Trimming took 7 bases from V and 3 from J, leaving 14 bases between them. The CDR3 is 14 amino acids. The CDR3 sequence: CASGPGIFNQPQHF. Here the CDR3 DNA reads TGTGCCAGCGGCCCCGGGATATTCAATCAGCCCCAGCATTTT.

For the CDR3, the DNA is TGCGCCAGCAGCCAAGATCCCCGGGGCTCCTACAATGAGCAGTTCTTC. Its protein product is CASSQDPRGSYNEQFF. The gene calls are TRBV4-3 and TRBJ2-1, with D perhaps matching TRBD2 (5 bases). The V and J ends lost 0 bases and 0 bases respectively, with 9 bases between them. Germline V CDR1 and CDR2: LGHNA, YSLEER. The CDR3 contains 16 residues.

This rearrangement joins TRBV20-1 to TRBJ2-7; TRBD2 matches at 14 bases. This CDR3 contains 16 residues. The V segment lost 2 bases and the J segment 4 bases; nucleotides outside the gene matches: 7. CDR1 is DFQATT, CDR2 SNEGSKA, per germline (reference sequence). CDR3 bases: TGCAGTGCTAGACCCCCGACTAGCGGGGGGGATTACGAGCAGTACTTC. Residues: CSARPPTSGGDYEQYF.

This clonotype was seen a handful of times. The V and J genes are TRBV10-2 and TRBJ1-6, with a weak D call TRBD1 (5 bases). The CDR3 has 17 amino acids. Germline loops: CDR1 WSHSY, CDR2 SAAADI. V gave up 6 bases and J gave up 0 bases, with 15 bases separating them. The CDR3 sequence is CASRQTGTGSYNSPLHF. As DNA, the CDR3 is TGCGCCAGCAGGCAAACCGGGACTGGCTCCTATAATTCACCCCTCCACTTT.

This clonotype was seen ten or more times. The chain employs TRBV4-3 and TRBJ2-1; D is ambiguous. Germline CDR1 LGHNA, CDR2 YSLEER. This CDR3 region has 14 residues. V shed 0 bases and J shed 7 bases, with 10 bases lying between them. DNA for the CDR3: TGCGCCAGCAGCCAAGATCGATGGGCGAATGAGCAGTTCTTC. Amino acids: CASSQDRWANEQFF.

The chain joins TRBV20-1 to TRBJ2-1; 10 bases line up with TRBD2. Trimming cost V 5 bases and J 6 bases; bases outside gene matches: 7. The length of the CDR3 is 14 residues. Germline CDR1 is DFQATT and CDR2 is SNEGSKA (reference sequence). The CDR3 DNA reads TGCAGTGCTCACCTAGCGGGAGTTGGCAATGAGCAGTTCTTC. Translation: CSAHLAGVGNEQFF.

The chain employs TRBV6-6 and TRBJ1-4; D not resolved. CDR1 MNHNY and CDR2 SVGAGI come from the germline V gene (reference sequence). This CDR3 comprises 12 residues. Trimming shortened V by 6 bases and J by 4 bases, and 6 bases separated the two germline ends. In DNA form, the CDR3 reads TGTGCCAGCAGGCGCCTTAATGAAAAACTGTTTTTT. It translates to CASRRLNEKLFF.

This clonotype showed up just a few times. The chain recombines TRBV6-1 with TRBJ1-6, with no clear D. Germline values: CDR1 MNHNS, CDR2 SASEGT. The ends were cut back, 1 base at V and 9 bases at J, with 10 bases in the middle. The length of the CDR3 is 14 residues. CDR3 DNA sequence: TGTGCCAGCAGTGAAGGGGCTGCGGGTTCACCCCTCCACTTT. Its translation: CASSEGAAGSPLHF.

The chain joins TRBV28 to TRBJ2-5, with D possibly TRBD1 on 6 matching bases. The CDR3 is 13 residues long. The V gene lost 6 bases and the J gene lost 5 bases, with 13 bases spanning the gap. The germline CDR1 and CDR2 sequences are MDHEN and SYDVKM. CDR3 sequence reads: CASRWQGSETQYF. CDR3 nucleotide sequence: TGTGCCAGCAGATGGCAGGGGTCGGAGACCCAGTACTTC.

Ten or more counts support this clonotype. The chain employs TRBV14 and TRBJ2-1, with D possibly TRBD1 on 6 matching bases. Per the germline V gene, CDR1 is SGHDN and CDR2 is FVKESK. Trimming stripped 6 bases from V and 0 bases from J, with 9 bases between. The CDR3 runs 14 residues. In nucleotides, the CDR3 is TGTGCCAGCAGGGGCAGGGGCTCCTACAATGAGCAGTTCTTC. Protein product: CASRGRGSYNEQFF.

The gene calls are TRBV5-1 and TRBJ2-1, with TRBD2 identical over 13 bases. Germline V lookup: CDR1 SGHRS, CDR2 YFSETQ. The junction had 8 bases not matched to a gene; V was cut back by 5 bases and J by 6 bases. The CDR3 runs 16 residues. This CDR3 is CASSKLAGGLSNEQFF. CDR3 DNA sequence: TGCGCCAGCAGTAAACTAGCGGGGGGGCTGTCCAATGAGCAGTTCTTC.

The chain carries TRBV20-1 and TRBJ2-3, with 10 bases that match TRBD2. This CDR3 is 15 amino acids long. Losses at the gene ends were 5 bases for V and 1 base for J; bases not matched to a gene: 6. The germline V gene encodes CDR1 DFQATT and CDR2 SNEGSKA (reference sequence). CDR3 nucleotides: TGCAGTGCTTACACCGGGACTAGCGGCACAGATACGCAGTATTTT. This encodes CSAYTGTSGTDTQYF.

This clonotype has just a few counts. J is TRBJ1-1 and V is TRBV5-1; D uncertain. This CDR3 comprises 13 residues. Germline V gene data show CDR1 as SGHRS and CDR2 as YFSETQ. Deletions cut 5 bases from V and 5 bases from J, with 13 bases between. The CDR3 DNA reads as TGCGCCAGCAGGTTCGCCGTGGGAACTGAAGCTTTCTTT. It codes for CASRFAVGTEAFF.

This clonotype was seen a few times. V usage is TRBV7-2 and J usage is TRBJ2-7; TRBD2 aligns across 11 bases. Trimming at V came to 5 bases and at J to 3 bases, leaving 6 bases not matched to a gene. The CDR3 totals 15 residues. Germline V gives CDR1 SGHTA, CDR2 FQGNSA. CDR3: CASSAQLAGVYEQYF. CDR3 bases: TGTGCCAGCAGCGCACAACTAGCGGGAGTCTACGAGCAGTACTTC. The variable domain in full, completed from reference TRBV7-2 and TRBJ2-7, reads GAGVSQSPSNKVTEKGKDVELRCDPISGHTALYWYRQSLGQGLEFLIYFQGNSAPDKSGLPSDRFSAERTGGSVSTLTIQRTQQEDSAVYLCASSAQLAGVYEQYFGPGTRLTVT.

The table lists this clonotype with a few counts. This chain joins TRBV6-2 or TRBV6-3 and TRBJ2-7; the D is unclear. The CDR3 loop spans 15 amino acids. V dropped 2 bases and J dropped 0 bases, with 11 bases sitting between them. Germline CDR1 is MNHEY and CDR2 is SVGEGT. The CDR3 reads CASSYGLPLSYEQYF. The CDR3 region has the DNA TGTGCCAGCAGTTACGGGTTACCGCTCTCCTACGAGCAGTACTTC.